The TCR beta chain under discussion was sequenced for a study of T cell repertoires in cytomegalovirus infection. Study-wide context: In public TCR beta signatures, there were indications of both CMV infection and matching HLA type.

One entry per CDR3 protein results from TCRdb running MiXCR on the reads. The sample holds around 74,000 distinct CDR3 sequences, about 3.8% seen once. Study-level points and caveats: CMV carriers having the relevant HLA were flagged by cumulative public TCR beta family frequency. Across the ex vivo response, the dominant clonotypes were HLA-C-restricted CMV-specific TCR beta clonotypes.

In its sample, this clonotype was seen many times. The antigen is undetermined. CDR3 length equals 16 residues. The germline gives CDR1 SGHTA, CDR2 FQGNSA. V was trimmed by 5 bases and J by 0 bases, leaving 14 bases between them. This TCR came from a human donor in good health (CMV status not recorded). Some clones in this sample may be carry-over from other donors' samples. This chain uses TRBV7-2 with TRBJ2-1; D may be TRBD1 (6 bases). Sequenced material: PBMCs. The CDR3 reads CASSLTRGGSYNEQFF. The CDR3 nucleotides read TGTGCCAGCAGCCTAACGAGAGGGGGCTCCTACAATGAGCAGTTCTTC.